This T cell receptor (beta chain) emerged from a study of blood T cell repertoires in COVID-19. The protocol was immunoSEQ multiplex PCR, while the TCRdb copy is restricted to in-frame clones and leaves out a portion. Counted here are 150,000 to 200,000 clones, around four fifths occurring once; the ten biggest clones make up approximately 22%. This CDR3 region has 13 residues. Trimming took 5 bases from V and 4 from J, leaving 11 bases between them. The sample holds a few counts of this clone. This rearrangement joins TRBV12-3 or TRBV12-4 to TRBJ1-1; D is perhaps TRBD1 (5 bases). This TCR derives from a woman of 80 years or more with acute or convalescent COVID-19. The sample taken for sequencing was peripheral blood. As DNA, the CDR3 is TGTGCCAGCAGTCGCGACGGGGGCACTGAAGCTTTCTTT. Amino acid sequence: CASSRDGGTEAFF.